These 2 T cell receptor beta chains were all obtained from the same sample, sequenced in a study of identical twins' blood T cells. TCRdb re-derived calls from the 5' RACE reads in MiXCR, one entry per CDR3 protein. This table has fewer than 450,000 distinct CDR3 sequences, roughly 30% appearing once. Sequencing input: PBMCs. The receptors were sampled from a woman between 18 and 50 years old in good health.

Concerning this clonotype itself: The junction shows a germline mismatch at one end, possibly a read error. The DNA of the CDR3 is TGCAGTGCTGGGGCCCTGCTCAACACCGGGGGGCTGTTTTTT. It yields the protein CSAGALLNTGGLFF. V gene TRBV20-1 combines with J gene TRBJ2-2; possible D gene TRBD2, 6 bases. Germline V CDR1 and CDR2: DFQATT, SNEGSKA (reference sequence). The CDR3 is 14 amino acids.

This clonotype has only a few counts. The chain recombines TRBV12-5 with TRBJ2-7; D is possibly TRBD1 (5 bases). Trimming took off 6 bases at V and 4 bases at J, with 10 bases between the two ends. This CDR3 contains 12 residues. Germline V gives CDR1 LGHNT, CDR2 FRNRAP. The DNA for the CDR3 is TGTGCTAGTGGACCCGACAGTTACGAGCAGTACTTC. Residues: CASGPDSYEQYF. The full variable domain, with the rest looked up from reference TRBV12-5 and TRBJ2-7, is DARVTQTPRHKVTEMGQEVTMRCQPILGHNTVFWYRQTMMQGLELLAYFRNRAPLDDSGMPKDRFSAEMPDATLATLKIQPSEPRDSAVYFCASGPDSYEQYFGPGTRLTVT.